The source of this TCR beta chain is a study of blood T cells in healthy people across ages. Study outcomes and limitations: PBMCs were not sorted, which prevented a conclusive comparison of naive versus antigen-experienced cells. CMV status of donors was not determined, possibly confounding expanded clonotype changes. Total diversity from one million sequenced T cells was likely underestimated.

V was pared by 7 bases and J by 0 bases, with 9 bases of the junction left unmatched. Germline assignment: CDR1 SGHRS and CDR2 YFSETQ. CDR3 length: 15 amino acids. A sample-barcoded 5' primer and a J-beta primer mix were used in a second PCR of roughly 6 to 11 cycles. TCRdb re-analysed the 5' RACE reads in MiXCR, keeping a single row per CDR3 protein. Among about a million distinct CDR3 sequences listed, around 48% were seen once. About this clonotype: Its antigen is undetermined.

Each sample yielded at least 5 micrograms of PBMC total RNA. The origin of this receptor is a man younger than 45 in good health. Specimen: blood. The chain employs TRBV5-1 and TRBJ1-2, with 7 bases that match TRBD1. DNA of the CDR3: TGCGCCAGCGGACCGACGACAGGGACTAACTATGGCTACACCTTC. It is translated as CASGPTTGTNYGYTF.